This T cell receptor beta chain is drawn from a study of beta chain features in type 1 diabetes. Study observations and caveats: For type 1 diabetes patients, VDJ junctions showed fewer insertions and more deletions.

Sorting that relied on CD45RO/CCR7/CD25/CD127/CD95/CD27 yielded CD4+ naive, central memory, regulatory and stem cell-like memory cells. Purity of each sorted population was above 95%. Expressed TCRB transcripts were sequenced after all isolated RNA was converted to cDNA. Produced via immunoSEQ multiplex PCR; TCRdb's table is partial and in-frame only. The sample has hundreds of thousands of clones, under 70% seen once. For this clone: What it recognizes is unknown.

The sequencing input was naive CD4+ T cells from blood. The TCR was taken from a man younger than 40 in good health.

The chain's CDR3 is CSVDDRGAWETQYF. DNA for the CDR3: TGCAGCGTTGACGACAGGGGGGCTTGGGAGACCCAGTACTTC. The V gene is TRBV29-1, the J gene TRBJ2-5; 9 positions agree with TRBD1. V lost 3 bases and J lost 5; bases outside the gene matches: 7. CDR1 is SQVTM and CDR2 is ANQGSEA in the germline V gene. CDR3 length: 14 amino acids.